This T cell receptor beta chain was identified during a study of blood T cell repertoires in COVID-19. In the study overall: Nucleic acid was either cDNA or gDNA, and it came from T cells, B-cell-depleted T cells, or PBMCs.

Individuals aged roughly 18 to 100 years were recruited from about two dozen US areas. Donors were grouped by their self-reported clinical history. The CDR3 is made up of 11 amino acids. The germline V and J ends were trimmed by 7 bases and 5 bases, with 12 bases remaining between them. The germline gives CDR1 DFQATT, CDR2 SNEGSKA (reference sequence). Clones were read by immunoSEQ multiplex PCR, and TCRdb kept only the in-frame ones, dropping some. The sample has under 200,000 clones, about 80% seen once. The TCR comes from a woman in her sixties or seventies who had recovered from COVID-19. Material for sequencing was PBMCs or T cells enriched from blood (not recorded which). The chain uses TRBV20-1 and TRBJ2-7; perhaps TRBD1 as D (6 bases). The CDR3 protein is CSGRWGHEQYF. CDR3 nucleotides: TGCAGTGGTAGGTGGGGGCACGAGCAGTACTTC.